This paragraph reports one T cell receptor (beta chain). No antigen is known for it. Trimming took off 6 bases at V and 0 bases at J, with 6 bases between the two ends. CDR3 length: 13 residues. Germline CDR1 is SNHLY and CDR2 is FYNNEI. Profiling relied on immunoSEQ multiplex PCR, and the TCRdb table lists in-frame clones only, not all of them. This sample yields some 65,000 clones, of which about two thirds are seen a single time; less than 9.5% belongs to the top ten. Every patient relapsed after autologous stem cell transplantation, and brentuximab vedotin exposure varied. Progressive disease, partial response or complete response was each patient's best response. The sample comes from a study of PD-1 blockade in classical Hodgkin lymphoma. The overall study: Nivolumab dosed at 3 mg/kg went to patients intravenously every 2 weeks.

The study's findings and limits: Patients who began taking nivolumab under 1 year after ASCT were left out. It was reported that newly diagnosed patients had less baseline TCR diversity than healthy donors.

The sequencing used peripheral blood mononuclear cells (PBMCs), collected before the second cycle of nivolumab. The receptor was derived from a human donor with classical Hodgkin lymphoma. The chain has TRBV2 and TRBJ2-1; D is uncertain. The CDR3 DNA is TGTGCCAGCAGAGCTAGCTCCTACAATGAGCAGTTCTTC. This translates into CASRASSYNEQFF. The full variable domain, its missing parts supplied by reference TRBV2 and TRBJ2-1, is EPEVTQTPSHQVTQMGQEVILRCVPISNHLYFYWYRQILGQKVEFLVSFYNNEISEKSEIFDDQFSVERPDGSNFTLKIRSTKLEDSAMYFCASRASSYNEQFFGPGTRLTVL.